The present TCR beta chain was sequenced within a study of blood T cells in healthy people across ages. V dropped 8 bases and J dropped 5; count of bases not matched to a gene: 6. Germline values: CDR1 KGHSH, CDR2 LQKENI. There are 14 residues in the CDR3. A second PCR of roughly 6 to 12 cycles used a sample-barcoded 5' primer and a J-beta primer mix. Every cDNA was tagged by a template-switch adaptor with 12 random nucleotides. All samples gave at least 2.5 million CDR3-containing paired-end reads. Using its own MiXCR run on the 5' RACE reads, TCRdb lists one record per CDR3 protein. Of about 1.8 million distinct CDR3 sequences listed, roughly 49% are singletons.

This chain connects TRBV18 to TRBJ1-6; 7 bases fit TRBD1. The clonotype originates from a woman in her forties in good health. The specimen was blood. This CDR3 is CASTGQRDNSPLHF. The DNA for the CDR3 is TGTGCCAGCACGGGACAGCGAGATAATTCACCCCTCCACTTT.